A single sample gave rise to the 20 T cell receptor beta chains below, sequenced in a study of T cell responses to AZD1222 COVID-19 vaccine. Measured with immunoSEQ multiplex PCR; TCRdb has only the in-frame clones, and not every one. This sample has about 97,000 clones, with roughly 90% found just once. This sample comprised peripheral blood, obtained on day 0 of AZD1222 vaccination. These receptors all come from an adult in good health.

In DNA form, the CDR3 reads TGTGCCAGCAGCTCCCCCAACGAGAATGAGCAGTTCTTC. This gives the protein CASSSPNENEQFF. The chain links TRBV7-3 to TRBJ2-1; D remains ambiguous. Germline lookup yields CDR1 SGHTA and CDR2 FQGTGA. The V end lost 4 bases, the J end lost 7 bases, and 11 bases lay between the germline ends. The CDR3 loop spans 13 amino acids.

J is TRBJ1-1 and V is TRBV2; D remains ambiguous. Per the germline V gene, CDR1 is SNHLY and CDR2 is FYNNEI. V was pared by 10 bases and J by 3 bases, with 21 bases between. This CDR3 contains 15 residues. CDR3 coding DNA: TGTGCCAACCAAAGGAGCCGGGCAGCCTACACTGAAGCTTTCTTT. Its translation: CANQRSRAAYTEAFF.

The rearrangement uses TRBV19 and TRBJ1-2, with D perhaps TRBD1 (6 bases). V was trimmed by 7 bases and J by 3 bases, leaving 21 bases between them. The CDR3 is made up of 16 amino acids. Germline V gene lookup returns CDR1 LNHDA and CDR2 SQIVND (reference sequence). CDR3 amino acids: CASTPRGQGLDYGYTF. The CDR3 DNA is TGTGCCAGTACCCCTCGGGGGCAGGGGTTAGACTATGGCTACACCTTC.

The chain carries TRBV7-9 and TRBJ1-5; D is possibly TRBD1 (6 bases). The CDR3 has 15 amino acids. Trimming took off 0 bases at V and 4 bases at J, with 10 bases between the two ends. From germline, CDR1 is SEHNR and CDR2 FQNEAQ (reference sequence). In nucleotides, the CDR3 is TGTGCCAGCAGCTTAGCGCTCCAGGGGAATCAGCCCCAGCATTTT. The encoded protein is CASSLALQGNQPQHF.

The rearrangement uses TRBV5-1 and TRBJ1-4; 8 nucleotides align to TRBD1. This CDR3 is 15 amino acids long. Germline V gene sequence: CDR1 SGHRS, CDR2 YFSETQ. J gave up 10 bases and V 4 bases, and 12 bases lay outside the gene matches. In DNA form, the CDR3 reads TGCGCCAGCAGCCCCGGGACAGGAGGAAACGTAAAACTGTTTTTT. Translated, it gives CASSPGTGGNVKLFF.

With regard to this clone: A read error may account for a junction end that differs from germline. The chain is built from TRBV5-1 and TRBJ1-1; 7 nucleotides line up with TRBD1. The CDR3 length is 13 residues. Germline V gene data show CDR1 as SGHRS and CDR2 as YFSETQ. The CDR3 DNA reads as TGCGTCAGCAGCACCAGGGGGGTCACTGAAGCTTTCTTT. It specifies CVSSTRGVTEAFF.

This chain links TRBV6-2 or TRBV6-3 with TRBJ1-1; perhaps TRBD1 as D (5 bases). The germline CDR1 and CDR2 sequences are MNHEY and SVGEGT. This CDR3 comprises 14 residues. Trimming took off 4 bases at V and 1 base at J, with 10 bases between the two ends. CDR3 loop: CASSFQGGNTEAFF. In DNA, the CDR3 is TGTGCCAGCAGTTTTCAGGGCGGGAACACTGAAGCTTTCTTT.

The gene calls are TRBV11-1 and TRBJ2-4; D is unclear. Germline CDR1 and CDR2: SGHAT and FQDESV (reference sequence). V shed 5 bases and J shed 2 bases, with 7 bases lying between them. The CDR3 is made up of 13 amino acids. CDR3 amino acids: CASSPDPKNIQYF. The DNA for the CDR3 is TGTGCCAGCAGCCCGGACCCCAAAAACATTCAGTACTTC.

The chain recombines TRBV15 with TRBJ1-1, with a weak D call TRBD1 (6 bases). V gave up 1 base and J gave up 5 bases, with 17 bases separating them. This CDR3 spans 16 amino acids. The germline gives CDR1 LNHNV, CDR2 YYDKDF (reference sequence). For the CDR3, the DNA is TGTGCCACCAGCAGAGCAGTAGGGGGGGCGTGGACTGAAGCTTTCTTT. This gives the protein CATSRAVGGAWTEAFF.

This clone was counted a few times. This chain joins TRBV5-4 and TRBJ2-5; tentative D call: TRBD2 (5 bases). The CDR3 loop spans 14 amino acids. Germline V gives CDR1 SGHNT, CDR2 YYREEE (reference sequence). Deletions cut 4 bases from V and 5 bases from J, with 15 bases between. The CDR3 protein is CASSIRRGSETQYF. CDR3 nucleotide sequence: TGTGCCAGCAGCATTCGACGAGGGAGTGAGACCCAGTACTTC.

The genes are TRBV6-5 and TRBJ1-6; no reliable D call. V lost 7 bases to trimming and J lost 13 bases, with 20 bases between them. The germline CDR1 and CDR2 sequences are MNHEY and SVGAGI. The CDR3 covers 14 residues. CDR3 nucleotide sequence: TGTGCCAGCATAAACCCCCCCATGCGGTCGCCCCTCCACTTT. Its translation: CASINPPMRSPLHF.

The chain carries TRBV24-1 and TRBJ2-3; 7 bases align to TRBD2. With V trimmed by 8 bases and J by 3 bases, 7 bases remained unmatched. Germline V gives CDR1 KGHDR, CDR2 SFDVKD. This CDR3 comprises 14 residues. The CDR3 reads CATTGGRGTDTQYF. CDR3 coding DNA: TGTGCCACCACAGGCGGGCGGGGGACAGATACGCAGTATTTT.

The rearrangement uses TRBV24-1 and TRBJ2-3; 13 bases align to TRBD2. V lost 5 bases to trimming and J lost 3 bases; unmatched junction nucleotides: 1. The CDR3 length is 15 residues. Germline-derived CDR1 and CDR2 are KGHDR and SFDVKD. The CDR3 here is CATSGLAGGTDTQYF. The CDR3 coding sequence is TGTGCCACCAGTGGACTAGCGGGAGGAACAGATACGCAGTATTTT.

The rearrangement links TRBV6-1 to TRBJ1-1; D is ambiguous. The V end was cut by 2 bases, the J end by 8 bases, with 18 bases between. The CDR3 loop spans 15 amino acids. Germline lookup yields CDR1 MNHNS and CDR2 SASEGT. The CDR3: CASSENGHSGFEAFF. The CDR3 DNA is TGTGCCAGCAGTGAAAATGGGCATTCGGGTTTCGAAGCTTTCTTT.

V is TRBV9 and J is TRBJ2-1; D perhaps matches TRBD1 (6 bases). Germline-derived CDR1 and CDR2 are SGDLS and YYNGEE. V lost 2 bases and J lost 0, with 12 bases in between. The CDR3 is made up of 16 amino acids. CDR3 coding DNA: TGTGCCAGCAGCGTCCTCACAGGGAGCTCCTACAATGAGCAGTTCTTC. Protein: CASSVLTGSSYNEQFF.

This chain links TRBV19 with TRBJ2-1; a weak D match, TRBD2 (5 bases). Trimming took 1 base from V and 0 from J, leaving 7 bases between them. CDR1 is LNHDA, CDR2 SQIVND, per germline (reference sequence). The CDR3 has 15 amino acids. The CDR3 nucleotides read TGTGCCAGTAGTATAGGGAGGAGCTCCTACAATGAGCAGTTCTTC. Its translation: CASSIGRSSYNEQFF.

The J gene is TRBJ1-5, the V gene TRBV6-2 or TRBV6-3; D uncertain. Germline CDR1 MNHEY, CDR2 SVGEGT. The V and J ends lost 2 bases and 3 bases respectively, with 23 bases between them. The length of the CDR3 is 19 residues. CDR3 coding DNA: TGTGCCAGCAGTTACATCTTAAGTAGGGTCGGTACAGTCAATCAGCCCCAGCATTTT. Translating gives CASSYILSRVGTVNQPQHF.

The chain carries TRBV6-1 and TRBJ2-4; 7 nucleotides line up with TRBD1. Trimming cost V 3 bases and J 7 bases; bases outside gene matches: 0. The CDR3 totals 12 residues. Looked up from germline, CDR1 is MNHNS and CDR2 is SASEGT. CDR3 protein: CASSDRGNIQYF. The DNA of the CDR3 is TGTGCCAGCAGTGACAGGGGGAACATTCAGTACTTC.

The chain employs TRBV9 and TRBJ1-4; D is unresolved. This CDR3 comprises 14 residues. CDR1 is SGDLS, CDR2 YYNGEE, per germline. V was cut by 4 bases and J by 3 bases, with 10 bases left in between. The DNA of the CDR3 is TGTGCCAGCAGCCTGGCCGCCGCTAATGAAAAACTGTTTTTT. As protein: CASSLAAANEKLFF.

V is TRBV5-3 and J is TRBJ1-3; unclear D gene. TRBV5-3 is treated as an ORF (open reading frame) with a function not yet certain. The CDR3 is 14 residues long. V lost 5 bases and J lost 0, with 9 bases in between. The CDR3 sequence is CARRIGYSGNTIYF. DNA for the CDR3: TGTGCCAGAAGGATTGGCTACTCTGGAAACACCATATATTTT.